Reported below is one T cell receptor (beta chain). This clonotype was observed at least ten times. The target of this receptor is not known. No qualities accompany the bases; no much larger clone lies one base away. The data were obtained in a study of T-cell reconstitution after alpha-beta-depleted transplantation in children (dated by TCRdb to the mid-2010s). The study in broad terms: Using TCR repertoire profiling, the study followed T-cell immune reconstitution in a quantitative way in children after TCRalphabeta/CD19-depleted allogeneic hematopoietic cell transplantation. The investigation overall reported the following: The apparently early recovery of alphabetaT-cell counts about two months after transplant reportedly depended on only several hundred rapidly expanded clones that came from non-depleted graft cells. In some patients, high TCRbeta diversity at day 60 was attributed to recipient T cells and intrathymic progenitors that had survived conditioning. The frequencies of hyperexpanded clones fell over the following months, and after one year, T-cell counts and TCRbeta diversity were mostly attributed to newly produced T cells.

Between the V and J ends, shortened by 2 bases and 3 bases respectively, the junction contains 9 bases. The CDR3 runs 14 residues from the cysteine to the phenylalanine. Here the CDR3 DNA is all that survives: 42 bases in frame from base 1. The germline V gene provides CDR1 ENHRY and CDR2 SYGVKD. The sample's treatment or condition label, decoded: allogeneic hematopoietic cell transplantation with graft depleted of TCRalphabeta T cells and CD19 B cells. Transplant recipients were children who received TCRalphabeta/CD19-depleted allogeneic hematopoietic cell grafts. The library relied on PCR. The instrument given in TCRdb is Illumina HiSeq 2500. TCR library preparation used molecular barcoding, with unique molecular identifiers applied to normalize quantification of the TCRbeta repertoire. The public reads were run again by TCRdb, first through fastp at Q25 and then through MiXCR, and only productive beta chains were kept. Identical CDR3 proteins give one entry, which carries the most common genes and DNA. This sample gives hundreds of thousands of distinct CDR3 sequences in total; around 13% of them show up just once. The ten biggest clones cover around 0.79% of the sample.

The chain is assembled from TRBV10-3 and TRBJ2-3; a tentative D match to TRBD2 spans 6 bases. This material consisted of PBMCs, taken before TCRalphabeta/CD19-depleted stem cell transplant. This TCR was sampled from a girl aged 2 to 9 with congenital amegakaryocytic thrombocytopenia, due to receive a stem cell transplant. The base sequence is TGTGCCATCAGTGAGGCTGGAGGGACAGATACGCAGTATTTT. Its product reads: CAISEAGGTDTQYF.